This T cell receptor beta chain was found in a study of identical twins. Whole-study results and caveats: It was cross-sectional statistical analysis, not following the same donors, that the conclusions relied on. In cord blood, abundant beta clonotypes had fewer insertions; memory showed no trend.

Trimming cost V 6 bases and J 5 bases; bases outside gene matches: 8. Germline CDR1 and CDR2: SNHLY and FYNNEI. The CDR3 runs to 15 residues. This clonotype was recorded many times. Its target is not known. Healthy Caucasians, and only they, were the donors. Using its own MiXCR run on the 5' RACE reads, TCRdb lists one record per CDR3 protein. The data contain 300,000 to 400,000 distinct CDR3 sequences, over 9% of them singletons. These data were likewise used in another study, on yellow fever vaccine responses in identical twins. That investigation notes: A vaccine T cell response that seemed partly convergent and partly personalized was reported in twins.

The chain joins TRBV2 to TRBJ2-2, with 8 bases that match TRBD1. This receptor was taken from a woman younger than 30 in good health. Specimen: CD8+ T cells sorted from blood. CDR3 residues: CASSSGQGHTGELFF. The CDR3 DNA sequence: TGTGCCAGCAGCAGCGGACAGGGACATACCGGGGAGCTGTTTTTT.